This T cell receptor (beta chain) was identified during a study of HIV-infected patients and healthy controls. Study-level results: Significantly higher mean Gini indices appeared in HIV-infected repertoires, possibly reflecting oligoclonality. The authors saw processing only sixteen HIV-infected individuals as a major limitation on generality.

The table lists this clonotype with many counts. What it recognizes is unknown. CDR3 length equals 14 residues. Trimming took 5 bases from V and 0 from J, leaving 10 bases between them. Germline V lookup: CDR1 SGHRS, CDR2 YFSETQ. No cell fractionation was done, so the repertoire covers all unsorted peripheral blood T cells. 500 ng RNA was reverse transcribed with alpha and beta constant-region primers. Each of the alpha and beta chains got its own library through chain-specific third strand synthesis with indices. Using its own MiXCR run on the 5' RACE reads, TCRdb lists one record per CDR3 protein. The sample lists 15,000 or so distinct CDR3 sequences, around 6.7% seen once, with approximately 8% in the top ten.

The chain joins TRBV5-1 to TRBJ2-3; unclear D gene. This sequence was found in an adult in good health. Sequenced material: blood. CDR3 sequence: CASSREPSTDTQYF. The CDR3 DNA sequence: TGCGCCAGCAGTCGTGAGCCCAGCACAGATACGCAGTATTTT.